This T cell receptor beta chain was sequenced in a study of blood T cell repertoires in COVID-19. Study details: Donors in the United States, Italy and Spain gave samples during acute or convalescent COVID-19. T cells, B-cell-depleted T cells, or PBMCs provided the cDNA or gDNA that served as material.

In germline, CDR1 is PRHDT, CDR2 FYEKMQ (reference sequence). This CDR3 is built from 15 residues. Germline trimming cut 6 bases from V and 4 bases from J; bases unmatched to any gene: 6. As originally analysed: Estimates of nucleated cell counts were drawn from the amplification of reference gene primers. Measured with immunoSEQ multiplex PCR; TCRdb has only the in-frame clones, and not every one. The V and J calls and clone size come from that table; D and trimming were worked out from the DNA. The sample comprises 210,000 or so clones, nearly 90% of which are singletons, and 0.62% rests with the top ten.

The J gene is TRBJ1-4, the V gene TRBV13; 9 bases line up with TRBD1. This receptor was obtained from a man aged 45 to 65 with acute or convalescent COVID-19. Input material: peripheral blood. The DNA for the CDR3 is TGTGCCAGCAGTTGGGGACAGGGAAATAATGAAAAACTGTTTTTT. Amino acids: CASSWGQGNNEKLFF. Using reference TRBV13 and TRBJ1-4 for the parts outside the CDR3, the full variable domain is AAGVIQSPRHLIKEKRETATLKCYPIPRHDTVYWYQQGPGQDPQFLISFYEKMQSDKGSIPDRFSAQQFSDYHSELNMSSLELGDSALYFCASSWGQGNNEKLFFGSGTQLSVL.